A single sample is the source of the 27 T cell receptor beta chains below, sequenced in a study of T cell responses to AZD1222 COVID-19 vaccine (dated by TCRdb to about 2021). This specimen's time point label, interpreted: baseline before first vaccination. Reading the label with the study, this specimen's treatment or condition is: meningococcal conjugate vaccine given as trial control. Libraries were prepared through the immunoSEQ multiplex PCR assay. The source is immuneACCESS, and TCRdb retained only in-frame sequences with V and J called. Part of the clones is not carried over; for the studies checked, unresolved V genes explain less than half of this, and the remainder is unexplained. The sample has about 100,000 clones on record, about 89% of them singletons. Jointly, the top ten make up under 4.5% of the sample. The input for sequencing was peripheral blood, taken on day 0 of MenACWY control vaccination. These receptor sequences come from an adult in good health.

The V call is TRBV7-2, the J call TRBJ2-3; weak D call: TRBD1 (5 bases). Germline lookup yields CDR1 SGHTA and CDR2 FQGNSA. The CDR3 runs 15 residues. The germline V and J ends were trimmed by 1 base and 7 bases, with 15 bases remaining between them. Written as DNA, the CDR3 is TGTGCCAGCAGCTTAGAGCCTACAAGGGGAAATACGCAGTATTTT. Its protein is CASSLEPTRGNTQYF.

This clone was detected a few times. The V and J genes are TRBV7-2 and TRBJ1-1, with D possibly TRBD1 on 5 matching bases. CDR3 length equals 16 residues. Germline values: CDR1 SGHTA, CDR2 FQGNSA. V shed 1 base and J shed 1 base, with 13 bases lying between them. The CDR3 DNA sequence: TGTGCCAGCAGCTTAGGGGGTGCGGGGGGGAACACTGAAGCTTTCTTT. Translation gives CASSLGGAGGNTEAFF.

The rearrangement links TRBV30 to TRBJ1-6; D gene ambiguous. Per the germline V gene, CDR1 is GTSNPN and CDR2 is SVGIG (reference sequence). V lost 1 base and J 9 bases, leaving 13 bases between the germline ends. This CDR3 has 14 amino acids. The CDR3 region has the DNA TGTGCCTGGAGTGAAGTAGGGCATTTTTCACCCCTCCACTTT. Encoded protein: CAWSEVGHFSPLHF.

This chain uses TRBV27 with TRBJ2-7, with 9 bases matching TRBD2. V gave up 5 bases and J gave up 6 bases; unmatched junction bases: 8. The CDR3 is 14 residues long. The germline V gene has CDR1 MNHEY and CDR2 SMNVEV (reference sequence). This chain's CDR3 is CASSRLAAYVEQYF. CDR3 nucleotides: TGTGCCAGCAGTCGACTAGCGGCATACGTCGAGCAGTACTTC.

The rearrangement links TRBV2 to TRBJ1-6; D remains unclear. The CDR3 contains 14 residues. Trimming removed 7 bases at V and 7 bases at J, with 14 bases between. Per germline, CDR1 SNHLY and CDR2 FYNNEI. In DNA, the CDR3 is TGTGCCAGCAAGGTACTTGCCGCAAATTCACCCCTCCACTTT. The encoded protein is CASKVLAANSPLHF.

The genes are TRBV29-1 and TRBJ2-7, with 16 bases aligning to TRBD2. This CDR3 is 14 amino acids long. The V gene's germline CDR1 is SQVTM and CDR2 ANQGSEA. The V gene end was trimmed by 6 bases and the J gene end by 7 bases; junction bases not matched to a gene: 6. The CDR3, as DNA: TGCAGCGTCCCGGGACTAGCGGGAGGGCCGGAGCAGTACTTC. Translation: CSVPGLAGGPEQYF.

The chain uses TRBV28 and TRBJ1-5; 7 bases agree with TRBD1. Unmatched junction bases numbered 3, after V lost 2 bases and J lost 5 bases. The germline V gene encodes CDR1 MDHEN and CDR2 SYDVKM. CDR3 length: 14 residues. The chain's CDR3 is CASSLDQGDQPQHF. CDR3 nucleotides: TGTGCCAGCAGTTTAGATCAGGGGGATCAGCCCCAGCATTTT.

This clone was seen just once. J is TRBJ1-1 and V is TRBV6-5; 7 bases are a match to TRBD1. The V gene end was trimmed by 6 bases and the J gene end by 3 bases; junction bases not matched to a gene: 4. The CDR3 contains 13 residues. Per the germline V gene, CDR1 is MNHEY and CDR2 is SVGAGI. This chain's CDR3 is CASSVDRDTEAFF. The CDR3 DNA reads TGTGCCAGCAGCGTCGACAGGGACACTGAAGCTTTCTTT.

The chain couples TRBV11-2 to TRBJ2-7; 13 bases are shared with TRBD2. The trim removed 5 bases at V and 9 bases at J, leaving 10 bases unmatched. CDR3 length equals 15 residues. Germline loops: CDR1 SGHAT, CDR2 FQNNGV. CDR3 protein: CASSPGLAGAIRQYF. Here the CDR3 DNA reads TGTGCCAGCAGCCCAGGACTAGCGGGAGCGATTAGGCAGTACTTC. Looking up the rest from reference TRBV11-2 and TRBJ2-7 gives the full variable domain: EAGVAQSPRYKIIEKRQSVAFWCNPISGHATLYWYQQILGQGPKLLIQFQNNGVVDDSQLPKDRFSAERLKGVDSTLKIQPAKLEDSAVYLCASSPGLAGAIRQYFGPGTRLTVT.

This chain joins TRBV9 and TRBJ2-5; TRBD2 agrees at 10 bases. Germline V gene lookup returns CDR1 SGDLS and CDR2 YYNGEE. The CDR3 has 14 residues. The V and J ends lost 7 bases and 5 bases, in that order; junction bases with no gene match: 8. CDR3 residues: CASGPGTSDETQYF. CDR3 nucleotide sequence: TGTGCCAGCGGACCCGGGACTAGCGATGAGACCCAGTACTTC.

The rearrangement uses TRBV7-2 and TRBJ1-5; 7 positions match TRBD1. The CDR3 totals 14 residues. CDR1 is SGHTA and CDR2 is FQGNSA in the germline V gene. The V and J ends lost 6 bases and 2 bases, in that order; junction bases with no gene match: 4. CDR3 nucleotide sequence: TGTGCCAGCAGTTTCGACAGGGGCAATCAGCCCCAGCATTTT. Residues: CASSFDRGNQPQHF.

The CDR3 DNA sequence: TGTGCCAGCAGTACAGGGGGTTTAGGTGGAAACACCATATATTTT. Protein: CASSTGGLGGNTIYF. The J gene is TRBJ1-3, the V gene TRBV7-9; 8 bases agree with TRBD1. CDR1 is SEHNR and CDR2 is FQNEAQ in the germline V gene (reference sequence). CDR3 size: 15 residues. V was pared by 6 bases and J by 3 bases, with 7 bases of the junction left unmatched.

The gene calls are TRBV2 and TRBJ1-6; TRBD1 is a possible D gene (6 bases). In germline, CDR1 is SNHLY, CDR2 FYNNEI. The CDR3 is made up of 14 amino acids. The ends were cut back, 3 bases at V and 8 bases at J, with 11 bases in the middle. The CDR3 DNA sequence: TGTGCCAGCAGTGATGGCAGGGGATATTCACCCCTCCACTTT. It encodes CASSDGRGYSPLHF.

The gene calls are TRBV5-4 and TRBJ1-1, with D uncertain. Trimming left V 2 bases short and J 11 bases short, with 16 bases between. CDR3 length: 13 residues. Germline loops: CDR1 SGHNT, CDR2 YYREEE (reference sequence). CDR3 DNA sequence: TGTGCCAGCAGCTTAAGCGTCGATCAGGAGGCTTTCTTT. Translation: CASSLSVDQEAFF.

The V and J genes are TRBV5-1 and TRBJ1-4; TRBD1 might be the D (5 bases). Trimming stripped 2 bases from V and 6 bases from J, with 8 bases between. In germline, CDR1 is SGHRS, CDR2 YFSETQ. The CDR3 is 13 residues long. CDR3 DNA sequence: TGCGCCAGCAGCTTCGCGGGGCATGAAAAACTGTTTTTT. Translation gives CASSFAGHEKLFF.

CDR3 residues: CASSPRAGSYEQYF. CDR3 DNA: TGTGCCAGCAGCCCTAGAGCGGGGAGCTACGAGCAGTACTTC. This chain uses TRBV7-8 with TRBJ2-7; TRBD2 matches at 7 bases. Looked up from germline, CDR1 is SGHVS and CDR2 is FQNEAQ. V dropped 5 bases and J dropped 3; count of bases not matched to a gene: 7. This CDR3 is 14 amino acids long.

V is TRBV6-5 and J is TRBJ2-7; 8 bases match TRBD1. Trimming removed 2 bases from V and 4 bases from J; junction bases left unmatched: 7. The CDR3 consists of 15 residues. Germline V gene sequence: CDR1 MNHEY, CDR2 SVGAGI. CDR3 nucleotides: TGTGCCAGCAGTTACGGAACAGGGGGAACATACGAGCAGTACTTC. This sequence encodes CASSYGTGGTYEQYF.

The chain employs TRBV9 and TRBJ2-2, with TRBD2 identical over 8 bases. Unmatched junction bases numbered 16, after V lost 4 bases and J lost 5 bases. This CDR3 spans 18 amino acids. Germline assignment: CDR1 SGDLS and CDR2 YYNGEE. The CDR3 nucleotides read TGTGCCAGCAGCTCCCGGGGGGGTAGGCTAGCGCGGACCGGGGAGCTGTTTTTT. The encoded protein is CASSSRGGRLARTGELFF.

The chain recombines TRBV5-4 with TRBJ1-2; no reliable D call. Germline loops: CDR1 SGHNT, CDR2 YYREEE (reference sequence). The germline V and J ends were trimmed by 7 bases and 4 bases, with 14 bases remaining between them. This CDR3 has 13 residues. This chain's CDR3 is CASSALHGYGYTF. The CDR3 DNA reads TGTGCCAGCTCGGCCCTCCATGGCTATGGCTACACCTTC.

CDR3 sequence reads: CASRTTDTQYF. Written as DNA, the CDR3 is TGTGCCAGCAGAACTACAGATACGCAGTATTTT. V usage is TRBV27 and J usage is TRBJ2-3; D remains ambiguous. This CDR3 is built from 11 residues. Per germline, CDR1 MNHEY and CDR2 SMNVEV (reference sequence). V was pared by 6 bases and J by 3 bases, with 4 bases between.

This chain connects TRBV10-3 to TRBJ2-5; a possible D gene is TRBD2 (7 bases). Germline V gene sequence: CDR1 ENHRY, CDR2 SYGVKD. CDR3 length: 15 residues. Trimming removed 0 bases at V and 4 bases at J, with 12 bases between. Written as DNA, the CDR3 is TGTGCCATCAGTGAGTCAAGGGGAGGGGGAGAGACCCAGTACTTC. Its translation: CAISESRGGGETQYF.

The J gene is TRBJ2-7, the V gene TRBV5-1; 13 nucleotides align to TRBD2. J was trimmed by 2 bases and V by 4 bases; bases with no gene match: 9. The CDR3 consists of 17 residues. Germline assignment: CDR1 SGHRS and CDR2 YFSETQ. The CDR3 sequence is CASSIPTSGRDPYEQYF. The CDR3 DNA reads as TGCGCCAGCAGCATCCCTACTAGCGGGAGGGACCCCTACGAGCAGTACTTC.

This chain links TRBV18 with TRBJ1-1, with D possibly matching TRBD1 (6 bases). Germline CDR1 reads KGHSH; CDR2 reads LQKENI. The V and J ends lost 3 bases and 1 base respectively, with 9 bases between them. This CDR3 comprises 14 residues. The CDR3, as DNA: TGTGCCAGCTCACCTTTAGGGGGGAACACTGAAGCTTTCTTT. Translated, it gives CASSPLGGNTEAFF.

The rearrangement uses TRBV6-5 and TRBJ2-7; D might be TRBD1 or TRBD2, each matching 5 bases. The CDR3 is 14 amino acids. Germline V gene lookup returns CDR1 MNHEY and CDR2 SVGAGI. With 6 bases removed from V and 2 bases from J, the gap between germline ends came to 14 bases. The CDR3 nucleotides read TGTGCCAGCAGGAGGGGACCGGGCGCCTACGAGCAGTACTTC. Encoded protein: CASRRGPGAYEQYF.

There are a few counts of this clone. The CDR3 protein is CASSLSGGPQETQYF. CDR3 sequence (DNA): TGTGCCAGCAGCTTGTCGGGGGGGCCTCAAGAGACCCAGTACTTC. The genes are TRBV5-4 and TRBJ2-5; 8 bases align to TRBD2. The V and J ends lost 1 base and 2 bases, in that order; junction bases with no gene match: 4. Germline CDR1 SGHNT, CDR2 YYREEE (reference sequence). This CDR3 is built from 15 residues.

This clone occurred once. The rearrangement links TRBV16 to TRBJ1-1; D ambiguous. Trimming stripped 2 bases from V and 1 base from J, with 5 bases between. Germline CDR1 is KGHSY and CDR2 is FQNENV. The CDR3 is 13 residues long. CDR3 residues: CASSQRQNTEAFF. For the CDR3, the DNA is TGTGCCAGCAGCCAACGGCAGAACACTGAAGCTTTCTTT. The full variable domain, completed using reference TRBV16 and TRBJ1-1, is GEEVAQTPKHLVRGEGQKAKLYCAPIKGHSYVFWYQQVLKNEFKFLISFQNENVFDETGMPKERFSAKCLPNSPCSLEIQATKLEDSAVYFCASSQRQNTEAFFGQGTRLTVV.

The CDR3 spells CASSSRVKGNTGELFF. DNA of the CDR3: TGCGCCAGCAGCTCTCGGGTTAAAGGGAACACCGGGGAGCTGTTTTTT. V usage is TRBV5-1 and J usage is TRBJ2-2; D gene uncertain. The CDR3 totals 16 residues. Trimming removed 3 bases from V and 1 base from J, with 13 bases in between. The germline V gene encodes CDR1 SGHRS and CDR2 YFSETQ. Full variable domain (missing parts from reference TRBV5-1 and TRBJ2-2): KAGVTQTPRYLIKTRGQQVTLSCSPISGHRSVSWYQQTPGQGLQFLFEYFSETQRNKGNFPGRFSGRQFSNSRSEMNVSTLELGDSALYLCASSSRVKGNTGELFFGEGSRLTVL.